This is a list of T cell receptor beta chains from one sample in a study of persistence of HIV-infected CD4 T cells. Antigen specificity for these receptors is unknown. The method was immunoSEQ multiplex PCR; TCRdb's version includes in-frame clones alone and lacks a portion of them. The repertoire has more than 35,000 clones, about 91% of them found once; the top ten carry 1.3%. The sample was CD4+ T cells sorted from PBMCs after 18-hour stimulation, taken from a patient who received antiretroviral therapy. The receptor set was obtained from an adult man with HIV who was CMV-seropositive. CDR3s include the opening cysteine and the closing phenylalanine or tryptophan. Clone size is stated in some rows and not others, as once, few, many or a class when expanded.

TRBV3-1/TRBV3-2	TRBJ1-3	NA	CASSQENTIYF
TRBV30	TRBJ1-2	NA	CAWKSIREIPNYGYTF
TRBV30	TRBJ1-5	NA	CAWSPRGNQPQHF
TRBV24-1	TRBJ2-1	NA	CATSDSKQALAYNEQFF
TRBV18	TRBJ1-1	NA	CASSRYTGTEAFF
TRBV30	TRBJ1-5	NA	CAWSEGLSNQPQHF
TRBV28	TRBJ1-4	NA	CASSGLPGSFNEKLFF
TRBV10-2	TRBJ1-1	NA	CASSRTGGVEAFF
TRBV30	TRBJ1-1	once	CAWSVRGGGTEAFF
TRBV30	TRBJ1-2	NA	CAWSPGNYGYTF
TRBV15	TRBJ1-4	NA	CATSTGGAGEKLFF
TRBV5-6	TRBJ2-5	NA	CASSSQETQYF
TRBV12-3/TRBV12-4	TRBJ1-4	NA	CASRVGGNEKLFF
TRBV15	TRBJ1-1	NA	CATSRAVNTEAFF
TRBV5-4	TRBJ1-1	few	CASSLARALPLNTEAFF
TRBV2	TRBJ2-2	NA	CASSVGGTLGTGELFF
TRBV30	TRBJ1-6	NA	CAWSALQGELHF
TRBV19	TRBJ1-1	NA	CASSTGDSRMNTEAFF
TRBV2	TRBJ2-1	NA	CASSEQGQGHNEQFF
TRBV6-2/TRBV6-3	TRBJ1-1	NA	CASSLRYNTEAFF
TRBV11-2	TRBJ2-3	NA	CASSPHTDTQYF
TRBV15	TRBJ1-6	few	CATSRENTRSLNSPLHF
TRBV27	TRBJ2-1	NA	CASSLRGNEQFF
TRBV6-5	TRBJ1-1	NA	CASSPGTGDQAFF
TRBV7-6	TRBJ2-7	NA	CASSLNQDSYEQYF
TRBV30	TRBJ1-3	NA	CAGFGSNTIYF
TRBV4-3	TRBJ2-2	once	CASSQDHGANTGELFF
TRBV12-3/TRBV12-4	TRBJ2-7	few	CASSSGGPYEQYF
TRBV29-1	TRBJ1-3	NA	CSVAGTAGNTIYF
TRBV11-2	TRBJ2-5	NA	CASSLGQETQYF
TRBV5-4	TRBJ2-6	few	CASSPGQTQSGANVLTF
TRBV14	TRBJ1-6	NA	CASSLTANSPLHF
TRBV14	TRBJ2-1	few	CASSQVLQGDQFF
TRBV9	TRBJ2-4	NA	CASSVAGGAKNIQYF
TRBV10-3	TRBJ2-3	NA	CAISALSTGTDTQYF
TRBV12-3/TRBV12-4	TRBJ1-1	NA	CASSRGGHTEAFF
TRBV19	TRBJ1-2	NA	CASRWDRAYGYTF
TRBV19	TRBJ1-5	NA	CASIGNNGQPQHF
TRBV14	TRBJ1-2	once	CASSQDFRDGRGYTF
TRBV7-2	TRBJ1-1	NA	CASSFSGPGGTEAFF
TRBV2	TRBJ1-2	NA	CASSEGLNYGYTF
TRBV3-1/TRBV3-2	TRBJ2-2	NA	CASSQDTRAGELFF
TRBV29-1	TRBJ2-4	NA	CSVAGFLGIQYF
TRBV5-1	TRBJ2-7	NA	CASSRVNLYEQYF
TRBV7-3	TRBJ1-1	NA	CASSLQVNTEAFF
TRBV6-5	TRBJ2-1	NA	CASSRSGSSYNEQFF
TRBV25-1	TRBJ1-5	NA	CASSRGQGNQPQHF
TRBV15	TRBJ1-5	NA	CATSYDRSLYQPQHF